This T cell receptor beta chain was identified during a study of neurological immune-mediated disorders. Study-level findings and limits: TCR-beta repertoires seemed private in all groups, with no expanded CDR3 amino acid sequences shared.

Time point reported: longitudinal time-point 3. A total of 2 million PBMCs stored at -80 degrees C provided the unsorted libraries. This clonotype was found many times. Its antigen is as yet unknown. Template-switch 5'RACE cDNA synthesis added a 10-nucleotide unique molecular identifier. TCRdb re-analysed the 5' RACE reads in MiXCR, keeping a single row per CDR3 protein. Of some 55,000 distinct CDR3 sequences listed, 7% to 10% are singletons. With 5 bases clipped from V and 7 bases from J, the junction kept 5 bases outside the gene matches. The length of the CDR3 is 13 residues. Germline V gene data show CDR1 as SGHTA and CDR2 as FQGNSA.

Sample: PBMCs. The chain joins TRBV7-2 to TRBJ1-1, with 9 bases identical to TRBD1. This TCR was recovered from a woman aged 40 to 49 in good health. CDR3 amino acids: CASSLRDRDEAFF. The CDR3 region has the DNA TGTGCCAGCAGCCTAAGGGACAGGGATGAAGCTTTCTTT.